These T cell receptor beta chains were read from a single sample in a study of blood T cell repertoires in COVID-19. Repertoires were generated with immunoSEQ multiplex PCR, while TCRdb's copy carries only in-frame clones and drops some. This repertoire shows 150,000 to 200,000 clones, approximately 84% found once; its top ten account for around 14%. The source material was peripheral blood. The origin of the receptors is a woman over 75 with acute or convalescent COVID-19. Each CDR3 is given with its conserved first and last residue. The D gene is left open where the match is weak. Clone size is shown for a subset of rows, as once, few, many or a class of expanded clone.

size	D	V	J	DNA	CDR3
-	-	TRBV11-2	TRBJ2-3	TGTGCCAGCAGCTTCTCCCCCACAGATACGCAGTATTTT	CASSFSPTDTQYF
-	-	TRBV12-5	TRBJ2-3	TGTGCTAGTGGACAGAACACTGGTACGCAGTATTTT	CASGQNTGTQYF
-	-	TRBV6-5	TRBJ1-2	TGTGCCAGCCGGACAGCCGACGGCTACACCTTC	CASRTADGYTF
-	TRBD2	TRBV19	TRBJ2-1	TGTGCCAGTAGTATTCAGAGCGGGGGGAGGTATGAGCAGTTCTTC	CASSIQSGGRYEQFF
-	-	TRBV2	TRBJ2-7	TGTGCCAGCAATCCGGGAACGTTCTACGAGCAGTACTTC	CASNPGTFYEQYF
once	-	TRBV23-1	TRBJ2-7	TGCGCCAGCAGTCATAGCAGATACGAGCAGTACTTC	CASSHSRYEQYF
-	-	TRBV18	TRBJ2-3	TGTGCCAGCTCACACTCCGGAGGGGGCACAGATACGCAGTATTTT	CASSHSGGGTDTQYF
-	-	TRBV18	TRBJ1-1	TGTGCCAGCTCACCACCGACTGGACACTTCACTGAAGCTTTCTTT	CASSPPTGHFTEAFF
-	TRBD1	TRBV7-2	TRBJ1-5	TGTGCCAGCAGCCTCGGGACAGCTTATAGCAATCAGCCCCAGCATTTT	CASSLGTAYSNQPQHF
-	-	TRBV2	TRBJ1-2	TGTGCCAGCAGTGCTCAGTCCAGTGGCTACACCTTC	CASSAQSSGYTF
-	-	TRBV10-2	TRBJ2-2	TGCGCCAGCAGTGGCGGGAACACCGGGGAGCTGTTTTTT	CASSGGNTGELFF
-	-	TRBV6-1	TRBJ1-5	TGTGCCAGCAGTGAAGGGGCGGGCCATCAGCCCCAGCATTTT	CASSEGAGHQPQHF
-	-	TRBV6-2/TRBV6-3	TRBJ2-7	TGTGCCAGCAGTTACCCACGCGGCCAATCTAGGTCGCTCGTCTACGAGCAGTACTTC	CASSYPRGQSRSLVYEQYF
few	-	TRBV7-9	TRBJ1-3	TGTGCCAGCAGCCCCGGCCAGGGCCCTGGAAACACCATATATTTT	CASSPGQGPGNTIYF
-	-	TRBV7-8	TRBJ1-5	TGTGCCAGCAGCTCAACCCGGGGTTCATATAGCAATCAGCCCCAGCATTTT	CASSSTRGSYSNQPQHF